This T cell receptor (beta chain) comes out of a study of T-cell reconstitution after alpha-beta-depleted transplantation in children. Trimming cost V 4 bases and J 7 bases; bases outside gene matches: 7. CDR1 and CDR2 from the germline V gene are MNHEY and SVGAGI. This CDR3 has 15 residues. The TCRbeta library incorporated unique molecular identifiers. TCRdb fed the PCR reads into MiXCR, producing one record per CDR3 protein. The profile covers fewer than 250,000 distinct CDR3 sequences, with about 15% appearing a single time and around 45% taken by the ten largest. The specimen comprised PBMCs, mostly from graft donor cells, sampled 360 days after TCRalphabeta/CD19-depleted stem cell transplant. This chain links TRBV6-5 with TRBJ1-5; 10 nucleotides agree with TRBD1. The TCR originated in a male patient between 2 and 15 years old who had a stem cell transplant for acute lymphoblastic leukemia, so the T cells may come from the graft donor. CDR3: CASSSLPTGGQPQHF. The CDR3 DNA reads as TGTGCCAGCAGTTCTCTCCCGACAGGGGGCCAGCCCCAGCATTTT.